These 14 T cell receptor beta chains were all obtained from the same sample, sequenced in a study of T cells after yellow fever vaccination (dated by TCRdb to the late 2010s). Library method: 5' RACE. The sequencing machine was an Illumina NovaSeq 6000. TCRdb trimmed the raw reads at Q25, called clones with MiXCR and kept productive beta chains. Every distinct CDR3 protein forms one entry, paired with its most common genes and DNA. Recorded for this sample are 250,000 to 400,000 distinct CDR3 sequences; 3.5% to 4.5% of them occurred a single time. The ten largest clones add up to around 19% of the sample. The treatment or condition label, as the study defines it: live attenuated yellow fever vaccine strain. The sequences come from PBMCs, collected 15 days after the yellow fever booster vaccination. These TCRs come from a man between 18 and 29 years old who received the YFV17D yellow fever vaccine.

This sequence joins TRBV7-9 and TRBJ2-2; TRBD2 might be the D (6 bases). The CDR3 length is 16 residues. Germline-derived CDR1 and CDR2 are SEHNR and FQNEAQ (reference sequence). The V end lost 2 bases, the J end lost 4 bases, and 14 bases lay between the germline ends. The CDR3 spells CASSLLDSGSTGELFF. The CDR3 bases are TGTGCCAGCAGCTTACTTGATAGCGGATCCACCGGGGAGCTGTTTTTT.

This clonotype has ten or more counts. The CDR3 bases are TGTGCCAGCAGCCAAGTGGGCTTCGACTCTGGAAACACCATATATTTT. Protein product: CASSQVGFDSGNTIYF. The genes are TRBV7-6 and TRBJ1-3; D is ambiguous. The V gene lost 5 bases and the J gene lost 0 bases, with 14 bases spanning the gap. Germline V gene data show CDR1 as SGHVS and CDR2 as FNYEAQ. The CDR3 is 16 amino acids.

This clonotype was found many times. V and J are TRBV28 and TRBJ1-1; no definite D call. This CDR3 has 13 amino acids. Trimming took off 4 bases at V and 0 bases at J, with 6 bases between the two ends. Germline V gene sequence: CDR1 MDHEN, CDR2 SYDVKM. DNA for the CDR3: TGTGCCAGCAGTTCACGTATGAACACTGAAGCTTTCTTT. Protein sequence: CASSSRMNTEAFF.

V gene TRBV11-2 combines with J gene TRBJ1-1; no reliable D call. Germline V lookup: CDR1 SGHAT, CDR2 FQNNGV. V lost 5 bases to trimming and J lost 4 bases, with 8 bases between them. The CDR3 sequence is 12 residues long. The DNA for the CDR3 is TGTGCCAGCAGCCCCACTCTCACTGAAGCTTTCTTT. Residues: CASSPTLTEAFF.

There are a few counts of this clonotype. V is TRBV14 and J is TRBJ1-4; D gene ambiguous. The germline V gene has CDR1 SGHDN and CDR2 FVKESK. V was shortened by 4 bases and J by 10 bases, with 22 bases between the two germline ends. This CDR3 spans 16 amino acids. For the CDR3, the DNA is TGTGCCAGCAGCCCCCGCGGTATTTTTGGGCGGGGAAAACTGTTTTTT. Its protein is CASSPRGIFGRGKLFF.

The chain carries TRBV19 and TRBJ1-2; 7 bases fit TRBD1. This CDR3 has 12 amino acids. V lost 8 bases to trimming and J lost 4 bases; unmatched junction nucleotides: 4. Germline V gives CDR1 LNHDA, CDR2 SQIVND (reference sequence). Written as DNA, the CDR3 is TGTGCCAGTCGACAGGGCCTCTATGGCTACACCTTC. It translates to CASRQGLYGYTF.

A few counts support this clonotype. The chain combines TRBV28 with TRBJ2-2, with 10 bases that match TRBD1. This CDR3 region has 18 residues. Germline V CDR1 and CDR2: MDHEN, SYDVKM. Trimming at V came to 5 bases and at J to 3 bases, leaving 12 bases not matched to a gene. CDR3 region: CASSLVGQGTGDTGELFF. The CDR3 bases are TGTGCCAGCAGTCTGGTGGGACAGGGGACGGGGGACACCGGGGAGCTGTTTTTT. The full variable domain, its missing parts supplied by reference TRBV28 and TRBJ2-2, is DVKVTQSSRYLVKRTGEKVFLECVQDMDHENMFWYRQDPGLGLRLIYFSYDVKMKEKGDIPEGYSVSREKKERFSLILESASTNQTSMYLCASSLVGQGTGDTGELFFGEGSRLTVL.

The sample holds many counts of this clonotype. This sequence joins TRBV12-3 or TRBV12-4 and TRBJ2-3; D uncertain. Trimming shortened V by 5 bases and J by 6 bases, and 12 bases separated the two germline ends. This CDR3 contains 13 residues. In DNA, the CDR3 is TGTGCCAGCAGTGTCCAAGCCGCGGATACGCAGTATTTT. Translated: CASSVQAADTQYF.

This clonotype occurred many times. The CDR3 sequence is CASSHGTAYGSNSPLHF. CDR3 bases: TGTGCCAGCAGCCACGGGACAGCTTACGGATCAAATTCACCCCTCCACTTT. The V call is TRBV11-2, the J call TRBJ1-6, with TRBD1 identical over 7 bases. J was trimmed by 7 bases and V by 5 bases; bases with no gene match: 14. The CDR3 extends over 17 amino acids. CDR1 and CDR2 (germline): SGHAT, FQNNGV.

This clonotype was detected many times. The chain combines TRBV10-3 with TRBJ1-5; TRBD1 matches at 7 bases. Looked up from germline, CDR1 is ENHRY and CDR2 is SYGVKD. The CDR3 consists of 14 residues. Trimming removed 8 bases from V and 4 bases from J; junction bases left unmatched: 8. The CDR3 loop is CAIGQEQGNQPQHF. The CDR3 DNA is TGTGCCATCGGGCAAGAACAGGGGAATCAGCCCCAGCATTTT.

This clonotype was detected only a few times. The chain recombines TRBV7-8 with TRBJ2-5; 12 bases are shared with TRBD2. The germline V gene encodes CDR1 SGHVS and CDR2 FQNEAQ. J was trimmed by 0 bases and V by 2 bases; bases with no gene match: 1. The CDR3 has 16 amino acids. For the CDR3, the DNA is TGTGCCAGCAGCTTAACTAGCGGGGGGCACCAAGAGACCCAGTACTTC. Translating it yields CASSLTSGGHQETQYF.

The rearrangement uses TRBV30 and TRBJ1-5; D is unclear. The CDR3 spans 13 residues. V was shortened by 1 base and J by 7 bases, with 11 bases between the two germline ends. Germline values: CDR1 GTSNPN, CDR2 SVGIG (reference sequence). The CDR3 DNA is TGTGCCTGGAGTGAGGATCAGGAACAGCCCCAGCATTTT. This gives the protein CAWSEDQEQPQHF. Full variable domain (missing parts from reference TRBV30 and TRBJ1-5): SQTIHQWPATLVQPVGSPLSLECTVEGTSNPNLYWYRQAAGRGLQLLFYSVGIGQISSEVPQNLSASRPQDRQFILSSKKLLLSDSGFYLCAWSEDQEQPQHFGDGTRLSIL.

This clonotype came up a few times. The chain carries TRBV6-2 or TRBV6-3 and TRBJ1-2, with 9 bases aligning to TRBD1. Unmatched junction bases numbered 11, after V lost 6 bases and J lost 3 bases. Per the germline V gene, CDR1 is MNHEY and CDR2 is SVGEGT. CDR3 size: 16 residues. DNA of the CDR3: TGTGCCAGCAGCAACCTACCGACAGGGGGATACTATGGCTACACCTTC. It translates to CASSNLPTGGYYGYTF.

This clonotype appeared many times. V and J are TRBV20-1 and TRBJ2-3; D is perhaps TRBD1 or TRBD2 (5 bases each). The CDR3 totals 14 residues. Trimming left V 5 bases short and J 0 bases short, with 12 bases between. Germline V CDR1 and CDR2: DFQATT, SNEGSKA (reference sequence). The chain's CDR3 is CSAPNRDSTDTQYF. The CDR3, as DNA: TGCAGTGCTCCTAACCGGGACAGCACAGATACGCAGTATTTT.